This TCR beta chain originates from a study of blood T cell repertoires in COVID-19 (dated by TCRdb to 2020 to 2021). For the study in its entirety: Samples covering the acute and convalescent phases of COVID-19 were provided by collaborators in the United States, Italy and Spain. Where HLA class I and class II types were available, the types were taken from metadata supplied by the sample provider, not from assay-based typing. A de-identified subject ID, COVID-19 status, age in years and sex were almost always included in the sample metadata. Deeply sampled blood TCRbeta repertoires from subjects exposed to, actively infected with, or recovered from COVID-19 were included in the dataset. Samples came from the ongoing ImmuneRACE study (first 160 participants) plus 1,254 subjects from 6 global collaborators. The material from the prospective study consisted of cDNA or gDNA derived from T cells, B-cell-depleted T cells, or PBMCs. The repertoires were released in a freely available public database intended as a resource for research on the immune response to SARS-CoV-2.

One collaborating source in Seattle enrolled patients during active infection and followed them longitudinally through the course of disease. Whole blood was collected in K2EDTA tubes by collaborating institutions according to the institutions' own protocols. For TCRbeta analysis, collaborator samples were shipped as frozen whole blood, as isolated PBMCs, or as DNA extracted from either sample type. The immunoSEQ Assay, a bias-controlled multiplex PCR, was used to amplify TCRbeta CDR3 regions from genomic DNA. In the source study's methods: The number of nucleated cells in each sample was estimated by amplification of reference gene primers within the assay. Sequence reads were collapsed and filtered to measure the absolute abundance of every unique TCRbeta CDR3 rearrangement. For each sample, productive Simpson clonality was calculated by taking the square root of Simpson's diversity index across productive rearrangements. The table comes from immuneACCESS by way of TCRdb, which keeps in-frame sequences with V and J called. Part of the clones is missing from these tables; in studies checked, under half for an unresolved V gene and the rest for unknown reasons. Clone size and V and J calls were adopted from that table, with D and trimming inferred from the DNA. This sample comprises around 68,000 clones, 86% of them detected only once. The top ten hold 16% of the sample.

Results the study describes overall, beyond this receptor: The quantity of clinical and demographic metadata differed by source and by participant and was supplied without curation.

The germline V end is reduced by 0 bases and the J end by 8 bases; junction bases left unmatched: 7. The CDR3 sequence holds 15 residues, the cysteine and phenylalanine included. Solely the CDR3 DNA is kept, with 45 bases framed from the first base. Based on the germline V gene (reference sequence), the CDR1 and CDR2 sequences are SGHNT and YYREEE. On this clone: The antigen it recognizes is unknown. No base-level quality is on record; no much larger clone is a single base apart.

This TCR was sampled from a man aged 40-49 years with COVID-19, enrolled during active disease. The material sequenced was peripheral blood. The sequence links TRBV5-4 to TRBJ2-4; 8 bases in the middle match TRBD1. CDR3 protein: CASSLGGQGVDIQYF. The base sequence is TGTGCCAGCAGCTTGGGAGGACAGGGTGTGGACATTCAGTACTTC.